This T cell receptor (beta chain) was observed in a study of control samples from healthy donors and cancer patients. The V end was cut by 5 bases, the J end by 3 bases, with 11 bases between. This CDR3 spans 13 amino acids. Germline CDR1 LNHDA, CDR2 SQIVND (reference sequence). This table comes from immunoSEQ multiplex PCR, and its TCRdb copy is limited to in-frame clones, with some not included. The sample includes just over 150,000 clones, roughly 94% of them seen just once. This clonotype originated in a woman aged 40 to 50 in good health. V gene TRBV19 combines with J gene TRBJ2-7; D is undetermined. Specimen: blood. DNA for the CDR3: TGTGCCAGTAGTGGATGGCAGAACTACGAGCAGTACTTC. It codes for CASSGWQNYEQYF.